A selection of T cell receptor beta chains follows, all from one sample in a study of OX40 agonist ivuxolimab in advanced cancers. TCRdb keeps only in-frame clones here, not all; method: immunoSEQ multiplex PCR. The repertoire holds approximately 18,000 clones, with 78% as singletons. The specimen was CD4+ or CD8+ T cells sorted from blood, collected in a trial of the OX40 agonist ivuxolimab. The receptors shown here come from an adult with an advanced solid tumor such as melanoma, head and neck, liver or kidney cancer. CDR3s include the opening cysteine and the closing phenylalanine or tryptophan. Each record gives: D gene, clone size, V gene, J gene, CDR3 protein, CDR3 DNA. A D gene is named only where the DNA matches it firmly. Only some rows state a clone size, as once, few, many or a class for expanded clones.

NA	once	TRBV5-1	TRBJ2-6	CASSLGSPGVGSGANVLTF	TGCGCCAGCAGCTTGGGTTCCCCGGGGGTGGGTTCTGGGGCCAACGTCCTGACTTTC
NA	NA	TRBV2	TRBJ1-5	CASSSLIGPQHF	TGTGCCAGCAGTTCCTTGATAGGCCCCCAGCATTTT
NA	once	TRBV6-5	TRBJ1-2	CASSYSGGPLYGYTF	TGTGCCAGCAGTTACTCGGGAGGACCTCTCTATGGCTACACCTTC
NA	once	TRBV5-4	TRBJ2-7	CASSPPDAGFYEQYF	TGTGCCAGCAGCCCCCCTGACGCCGGGTTCTACGAGCAGTACTTC
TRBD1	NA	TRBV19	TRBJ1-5	CASSIGRGLFQPQHF	TGTGCCAGTAGTATAGGCAGGGGGCTCTTTCAGCCCCAGCATTTT
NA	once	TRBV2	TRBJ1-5	CASSAQSFWAQHF	TGTGCCAGCAGTGCTCAGTCGTTTTGGGCCCAGCATTTT
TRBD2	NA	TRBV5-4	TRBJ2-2	CASSLAKRGTSDRLTGELFF	TGTGCCAGCAGCTTGGCCAAGCGTGGGACTAGCGACAGGTTGACCGGGGAGCTGTTTTTT
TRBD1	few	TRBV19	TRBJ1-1	CASTLGQLGTEAFF	TGTGCCAGTACCCTGGGACAGCTGGGCACTGAAGCTTTCTTT
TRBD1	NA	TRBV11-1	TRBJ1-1	CASSSAGGATEAFF	TGTGCCAGCAGCTCTGCAGGGGGCGCGACTGAAGCTTTCTTT
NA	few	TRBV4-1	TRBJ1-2	CASSQEKGQISGYTF	TGCGCCAGCAGCCAAGAAAAGGGCCAGATCAGTGGCTACACCTTC
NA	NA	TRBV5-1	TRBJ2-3	CASSFTDTQYF	TGCGCCAGCAGCTTTACAGATACGCAGTATTTT
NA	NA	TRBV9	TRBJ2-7	CASSVGGIPAYEQYF	TGTGCCAGCAGCGTAGGCGGGATCCCGGCCTACGAGCAGTACTTC
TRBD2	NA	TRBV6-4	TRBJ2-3	CASKRAGGSTDTQYF	TGTGCCAGCAAAAGAGCGGGGGGGAGCACAGATACGCAGTATTTT
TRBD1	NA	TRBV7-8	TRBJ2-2	CASSLPTTGGRTGELFF	TGTGCCAGCAGCTTACCTACGACAGGGGGTAGGACCGGGGAGCTGTTTTTT
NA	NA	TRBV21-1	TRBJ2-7	CASSKGGEGISYEQYF	TGTGCCAGCAGCAAGGGGGGCGAGGGCATCTCCTACGAGCAGTACTTC
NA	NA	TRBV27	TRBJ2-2	CASSFQSGGQSSTGELFF	TGTGCCAGCAGTTTTCAATCGGGAGGACAGAGCTCAACCGGGGAGCTGTTTTTT
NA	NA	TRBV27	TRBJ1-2	CASRHGYGYTF	TGTGCCAGCAGACACGGCTATGGCTACACCTTC
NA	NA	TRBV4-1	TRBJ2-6	CASSPGYGANVLTF	TGCGCCAGCAGCCCAGGATACGGGGCCAACGTCCTGACTTTC
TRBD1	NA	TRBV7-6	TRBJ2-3	CASSRLGTGYTDTQYF	TGTGCCAGCAGCCGACTGGGGACAGGTTACACAGATACGCAGTATTTT
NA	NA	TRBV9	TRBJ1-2	CASSVGGAAAGTNYGYTF	TGTGCCAGCAGCGTAGGTGGGGCCGCAGCGGGGACTAACTATGGCTACACCTTC
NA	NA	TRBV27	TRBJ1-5	CASSPLVISDNQPQHF	TGTGCCAGCAGTCCTTTGGTTATTTCTGACAATCAGCCCCAGCATTTT
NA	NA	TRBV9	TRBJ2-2	CASSPWGQRGGELFF	TGTGCCAGCAGCCCCTGGGGACAGCGGGGCGGGGAGCTGTTTTTT
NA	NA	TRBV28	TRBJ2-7	CASSLQLAWYEQYF	TGTGCCAGCAGTTTGCAACTAGCTTGGTACGAGCAGTACTTC
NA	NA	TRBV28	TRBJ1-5	CASSLRVSNQPQHF	TGTGCCAGCAGTTTAAGGGTTAGCAATCAGCCCCAGCATTTT
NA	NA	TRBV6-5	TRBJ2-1	CASSYSGERYNEQFF	TGTGCCAGCAGTTACTCGGGGGAACGGTACAATGAGCAGTTCTTC
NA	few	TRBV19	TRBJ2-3	CASNRGQEDTQYF	TGTGCCAGCAACCGGGGACAAGAGGATACGCAGTATTTT
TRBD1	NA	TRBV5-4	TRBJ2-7	CASSVLPGQGGDEQYF	TGTGCCAGCAGCGTATTACCGGGACAGGGGGGTGACGAGCAGTACTTC
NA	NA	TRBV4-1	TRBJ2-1	CASSQDIFGYNEQFF	TGCGCCAGCAGCCAAGATATCTTCGGCTACAATGAGCAGTTCTTC